This entry lists 7 T cell receptor beta chains sequenced from one sample in a study of cytomegalovirus exposure and HLA in healthy donors. Use of 60 Vbeta and 13 Jbeta primers characterized the PCR. The table came from immunoSEQ multiplex PCR; TCRdb's copy has only in-frame clones and leaves some out. The data hold about 140,000 clones, with around 82% observed a single time. The material sequenced was PBMCs. All receptors derive from a woman aged 18-30 years in good health and CMV-seropositive.

This sequence joins TRBV4-2 and TRBJ2-2; 9 nucleotides align to TRBD2. Germline assignment: CDR1 LGHNA and CDR2 YNFKEQ. The CDR3 covers 15 residues. V lost 7 bases, J lost 7 bases, and 10 bases stayed unmatched. The CDR3 DNA sequence: TGTGCCAGCACCCCCTCGGAACTAGCGGGCGGGGAGCTGTTTTTT. Its protein is CASTPSELAGGELFF.

The chain has TRBV14 and TRBJ1-1; D is perhaps TRBD1 (6 bases). The CDR3 contains 13 residues. V was trimmed by 7 bases and J by 2 bases, leaving 11 bases between them. The germline gives CDR1 SGHDN, CDR2 FVKESK. As DNA, the CDR3 is TGTGCCAGCAACTTACAGGGCAACACTGAAGCTTTCTTT. This gives the protein CASNLQGNTEAFF. Looking up the rest from reference TRBV14 and TRBJ1-1 gives the full variable domain: EAGVTQFPSHSVIEKGQTVTLRCDPISGHDNLYWYRRVMGKEIKFLLHFVKESKQDESGMPNNRFLAERTGGTYSTLKVQPAELEDSGVYFCASNLQGNTEAFFGQGTRLTVV.

V is TRBV30 and J is TRBJ1-2, with unresolved D. Germline CDR1 GTSNPN, CDR2 SVGIG (reference sequence). V gave up 0 bases and J gave up 0 bases, with 5 bases separating them. The CDR3 loop spans 13 amino acids. CDR3: CAWSVLTNYGYTF. In DNA, the CDR3 is TGTGCCTGGAGTGTACTTACTAACTATGGCTACACCTTC. Full variable domain (remainder filled in from reference TRBV30 and TRBJ1-2): SQTIHQWPATLVQPVGSPLSLECTVEGTSNPNLYWYRQAAGRGLQLLFYSVGIGQISSEVPQNLSASRPQDRQFILSSKKLLLSDSGFYLCAWSVLTNYGYTFGSGTRLTVV.

As to this clone: Other DNA sequences within the sample encode an identical CDR3. This chain connects TRBV7-2 to TRBJ1-5; weak D call: TRBD1 (5 bases). CDR1 and CDR2 from the germline V gene are SGHTA and FQGNSA. V shed 5 bases and J shed 0 bases, with 14 bases lying between them. The CDR3 totals 16 residues. The CDR3 DNA is TGTGCCAGCAGCACAGGTGGGACTTATAGCAATCAGCCCCAGCATTTT. Its protein is CASSTGGTYSNQPQHF.

Concerning this clone: This CDR3 is also generated by other DNA sequences in the sample. The chain carries TRBV19 and TRBJ2-2; TRBD1 matches at 8 bases. The CDR3 spans 16 residues. Germline V lookup: CDR1 LNHDA, CDR2 SQIVND (reference sequence). V was clipped by 6 bases and J by 1 base; unmatched bases: 7. Written as DNA, the CDR3 is TGTGCCAGTAGAAAACCCGGGACAGGGAACACCGGGGAGCTGTTTTTT. Its protein product is CASRKPGTGNTGELFF.

The V and J genes are TRBV6-1 and TRBJ1-1; perhaps TRBD1 as D (6 bases). Deletions cut 4 bases from V and 1 base from J, with 7 bases between. The CDR3 covers 13 residues. Germline-derived CDR1 and CDR2 are MNHNS and SASEGT. Here the CDR3 DNA reads TGTGCCAGCAGTGTCAGGGGGAACACTGAAGCTTTCTTT. Residues: CASSVRGNTEAFF.

The chain joins TRBV7-6 to TRBJ1-1; D is unresolved. Germline V lookup: CDR1 SGHVS, CDR2 FNYEAQ. The V end lost 0 bases, the J end lost 4 bases, and 6 bases lay between the germline ends. The CDR3 length is 13 residues. CDR3 residues: CASSLALGTEAFF. For the CDR3, the DNA is TGTGCCAGCAGCTTAGCACTCGGCACTGAAGCTTTCTTT.